The 10 T cell receptor beta chains below were found in one sample sequenced in a study of technical replicates of blood from several donors. The table came from immunoSEQ multiplex PCR; TCRdb's copy has only in-frame clones and leaves some out. The data hold tens of thousands of clones, with 75% to 95% observed a single time. Sequences were obtained from T cells isolated from PBMCs. These receptors originate from a human donor in good health.

V gene TRBV5-4 combines with J gene TRBJ2-7; a weak D match, TRBD2 (5 bases). This CDR3 region has 14 residues. Germline V CDR1 and CDR2: SGHNT, YYREEE (reference sequence). The ends were cut back, 0 bases at V and 2 bases at J, with 9 bases in the middle. The CDR3 region is CASSLGPGTYEQYF. The CDR3 DNA sequence: TGTGCCAGCAGCTTGGGGCCGGGGACCTACGAGCAGTACTTC.

The chain combines TRBV5-6 with TRBJ1-4; TRBD1 aligns across 7 bases. The germline CDR1 and CDR2 sequences are SGHDT and YYEEEE. Trimming took 1 base from V and 0 from J; bases not matched to a gene: 12. The CDR3 has 19 amino acids. The CDR3 loop reads CASSLMFDYRGTTNEKLFF. The CDR3 DNA sequence: TGTGCCAGCAGCTTGATGTTCGATTACAGGGGCACAACTAATGAAAAACTGTTTTTT. The variable domain in full, completed from reference TRBV5-6 and TRBJ1-4, reads DAGVTQSPTHLIKTRGQQVTLRCSPKSGHDTVSWYQQALGQGPQFIFQYYEEEERQRGNFPDRFSGHQFPNYSSELNVNALLLGDSALYLCASSLMFDYRGTTNEKLFFGSGTQLSVL.

V is TRBV12-1 and J is TRBJ1-2. TRBV12-1 is an annotated pseudogene. The length of the CDR3 is 13 residues. In DNA, the CDR3 is TGTGCCAGAGTAATTAAGAGCGTCGGAGGCTACACCTTC. This codes for CARVIKSVGGYTF.

V usage is TRBV28 and J usage is TRBJ2-3; D uncertain. The ends were cut back, 7 bases at V and 1 base at J, with 12 bases in the middle. The germline V gene has CDR1 MDHEN and CDR2 SYDVKM. There are 14 residues in the CDR3. CDR3: CASTPPVRTDTQYF. The CDR3 DNA follows: TGTGCCAGCACCCCGCCGGTCCGCACAGATACGCAGTATTTT.

The chain has TRBV27 and TRBJ1-4; tentatively, D is TRBD1 (6 bases). CDR1 and CDR2 from the germline V gene are MNHEY and SMNVEV (reference sequence). The CDR3 length is 15 residues. Deletions cut 4 bases from V and 4 bases from J, with 13 bases between. CDR3 protein: CASSWTDTYNEKLFF. The CDR3 DNA is TGTGCCAGCAGTTGGACAGACACCTATAATGAAAAACTGTTTTTT.

The J gene is TRBJ1-5, the V gene TRBV6-1; no clear D. The CDR3 totals 12 residues. The ends were cut back, 3 bases at V and 5 bases at J, with 5 bases in the middle. Per the germline V gene, CDR1 is MNHNS and CDR2 is SASEGT. In DNA, the CDR3 is TGTGCCAGCAGTGATTTCGATCAGCCCCAGCATTTT. Residues: CASSDFDQPQHF.

CDR3 sequence (DNA): TGTGCCAGCAGTTTCGGGGGGCTCCAGCCCCAGCATTTT. This codes for CASSFGGLQPQHF. This chain links TRBV27 with TRBJ1-5, with D possibly TRBD1 on 6 matching bases. V shed 3 bases and J shed 7 bases, with 10 bases lying between them. CDR3 length: 13 residues. Germline lookup yields CDR1 MNHEY and CDR2 SMNVEV (reference sequence).

The J gene is TRBJ1-1, the V gene TRBV9; D may be TRBD1 (5 bases). Per the germline V gene, CDR1 is SGDLS and CDR2 is YYNGEE. There are 15 residues in the CDR3. Trimming removed 0 bases from V and 0 bases from J, with 9 bases in between. As DNA, the CDR3 is TGTGCCAGCAGCGTAGGGTCAGGGCTGAACACTGAAGCTTTCTTT. As protein: CASSVGSGLNTEAFF.

V gene TRBV19 combines with J gene TRBJ2-7, with TRBD1 matching over 10 bases. V gave up 6 bases and J gave up 5 bases; unmatched junction bases: 10. In germline, CDR1 is LNHDA, CDR2 SQIVND (reference sequence). The CDR3 extends over 15 amino acids. CDR3 sequence reads: CASRVRGQGYNEQYF. The CDR3 DNA reads as TGTGCCAGTAGAGTGCGGGGACAGGGGTACAACGAGCAGTACTTC.

V is TRBV28 and J is TRBJ2-5; D is perhaps TRBD1 (6 bases). Trimming left V 6 bases short and J 7 bases short, with 12 bases between. The CDR3 is 12 amino acids. Germline loops: CDR1 MDHEN, CDR2 SYDVKM. As DNA, the CDR3 is TGTGCCAGCAGGCGGACCAGGGGGACCCAGTACTTC. It is translated as CASRRTRGTQYF.